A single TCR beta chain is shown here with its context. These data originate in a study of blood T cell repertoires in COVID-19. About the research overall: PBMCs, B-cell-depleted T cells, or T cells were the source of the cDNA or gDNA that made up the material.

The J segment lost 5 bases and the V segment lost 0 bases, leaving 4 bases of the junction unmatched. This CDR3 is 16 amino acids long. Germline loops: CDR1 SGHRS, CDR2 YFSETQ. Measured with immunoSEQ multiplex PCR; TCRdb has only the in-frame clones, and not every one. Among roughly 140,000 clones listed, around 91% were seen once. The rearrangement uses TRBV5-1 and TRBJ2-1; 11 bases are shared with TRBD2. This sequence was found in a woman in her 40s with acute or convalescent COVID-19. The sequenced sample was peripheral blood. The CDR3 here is CASSLEGTSGNNEQFF. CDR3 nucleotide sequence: TGCGCCAGCAGCTTGGAGGGGACTAGCGGAAACAATGAGCAGTTCTTC.